This T cell receptor beta chain was captured by sequencing in a study of technical replicates of blood from several donors. The table came from immunoSEQ multiplex PCR; TCRdb's copy has only in-frame clones and leaves some out. The data hold about 90,000 clones, with about 90% observed a single time. Trimming cost V 3 bases and J 6 bases, with 8 bases left between them. The CDR3 is 13 amino acids. Germline V gene data show CDR1 as MNHEY and CDR2 as SVGAGI. The sample comprised T cells isolated from PBMCs. The TCR sequence derives from a human donor in good health. The chain recombines TRBV6-5 with TRBJ2-2; the D is unclear. CDR3 loop: CASSYYNPGELFF. The CDR3 DNA reads TGTGCCAGCAGTTATTACAATCCCGGGGAGCTGTTTTTT.